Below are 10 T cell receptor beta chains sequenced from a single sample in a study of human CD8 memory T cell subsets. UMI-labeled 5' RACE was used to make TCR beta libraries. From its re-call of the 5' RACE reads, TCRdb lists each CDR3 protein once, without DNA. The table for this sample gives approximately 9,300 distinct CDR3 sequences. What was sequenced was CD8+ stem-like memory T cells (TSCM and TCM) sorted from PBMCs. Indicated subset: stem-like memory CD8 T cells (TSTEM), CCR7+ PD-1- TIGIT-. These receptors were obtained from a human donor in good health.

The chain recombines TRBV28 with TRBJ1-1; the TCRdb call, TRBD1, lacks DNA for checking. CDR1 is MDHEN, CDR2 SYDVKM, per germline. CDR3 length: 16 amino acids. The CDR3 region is CASSPLEGSLNTEAFF.

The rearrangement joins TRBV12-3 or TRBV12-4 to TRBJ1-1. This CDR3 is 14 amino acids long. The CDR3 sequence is CASTFWQKNTEAFF.

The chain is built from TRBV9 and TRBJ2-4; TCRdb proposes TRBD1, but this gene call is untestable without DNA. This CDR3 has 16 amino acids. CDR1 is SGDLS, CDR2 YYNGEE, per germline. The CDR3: CASSVGRGTGQGIQYF.

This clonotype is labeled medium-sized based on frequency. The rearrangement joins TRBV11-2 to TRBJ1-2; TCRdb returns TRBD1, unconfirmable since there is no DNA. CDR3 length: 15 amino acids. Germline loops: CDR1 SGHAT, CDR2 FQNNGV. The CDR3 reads CASSSPGRGIHGYTF.

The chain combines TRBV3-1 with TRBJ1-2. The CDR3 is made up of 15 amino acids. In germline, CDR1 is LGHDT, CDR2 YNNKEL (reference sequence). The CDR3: CASSSLVRGLYGYTF.

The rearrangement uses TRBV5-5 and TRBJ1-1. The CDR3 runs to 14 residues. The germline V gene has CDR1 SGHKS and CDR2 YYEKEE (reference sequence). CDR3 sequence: CASSLVISNTEAFF.

The CDR3: CASSLAVGSMNTEAFF. The chain couples TRBV5-6 to TRBJ1-1. This CDR3 contains 16 residues. Looked up from germline, CDR1 is SGHDT and CDR2 is YYEEEE.

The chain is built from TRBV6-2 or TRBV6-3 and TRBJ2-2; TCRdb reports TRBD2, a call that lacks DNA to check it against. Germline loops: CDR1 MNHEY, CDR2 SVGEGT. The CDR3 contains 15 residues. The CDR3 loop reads CASSLLADDTGELFF.

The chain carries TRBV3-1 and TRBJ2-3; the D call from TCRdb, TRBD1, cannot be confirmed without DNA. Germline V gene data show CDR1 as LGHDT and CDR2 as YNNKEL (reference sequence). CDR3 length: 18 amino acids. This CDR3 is CASSTRSGQGFPTDTQYF.

CDR3 in amino acids: CASSLGDRGRETQYF. The chain carries TRBV11-2 and TRBJ2-5; TCRdb's D call of TRBD1 is untestable without DNA. The germline CDR1 and CDR2 sequences are SGHAT and FQNNGV. This CDR3 contains 15 residues.